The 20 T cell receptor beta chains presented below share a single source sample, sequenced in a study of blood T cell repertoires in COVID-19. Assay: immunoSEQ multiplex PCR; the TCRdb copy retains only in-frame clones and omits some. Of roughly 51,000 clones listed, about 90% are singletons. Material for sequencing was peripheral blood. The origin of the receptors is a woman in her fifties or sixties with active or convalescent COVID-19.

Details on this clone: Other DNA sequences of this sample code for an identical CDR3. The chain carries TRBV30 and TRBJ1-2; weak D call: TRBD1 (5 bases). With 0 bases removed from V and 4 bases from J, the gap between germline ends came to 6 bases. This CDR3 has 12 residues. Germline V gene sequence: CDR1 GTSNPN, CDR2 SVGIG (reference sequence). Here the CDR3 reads CAWSVRGYGYTF. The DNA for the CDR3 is TGTGCCTGGAGTGTAAGGGGCTATGGCTACACCTTC.

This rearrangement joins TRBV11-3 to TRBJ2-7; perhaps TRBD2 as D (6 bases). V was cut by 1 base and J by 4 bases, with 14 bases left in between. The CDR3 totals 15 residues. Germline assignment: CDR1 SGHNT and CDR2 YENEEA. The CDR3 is CASSLGPSESYEQYF. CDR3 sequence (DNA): TGTGCCAGCAGCTTAGGTCCTAGCGAGTCATACGAGCAGTACTTC. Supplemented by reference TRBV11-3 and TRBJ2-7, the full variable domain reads EAGVVQSPRYKIIEKKQPVAFWCNPISGHNTLYWYLQNLGQGPELLIRYENEEAVDDSQLPKDRFSAERLKGVDSTLKIQPAELGDSAVYLCASSLGPSESYEQYFGPGTRLTVT.

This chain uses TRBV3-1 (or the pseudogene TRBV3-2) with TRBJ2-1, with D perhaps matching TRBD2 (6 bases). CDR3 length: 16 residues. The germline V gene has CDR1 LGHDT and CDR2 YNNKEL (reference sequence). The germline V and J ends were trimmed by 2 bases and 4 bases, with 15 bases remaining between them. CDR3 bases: TGTGCCAGCAGCCAACAGCGGGCCGACCGGTACAATGAGCAGTTCTTC. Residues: CASSQQRADRYNEQFF.

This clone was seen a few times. The CDR3, as DNA: TGTGCCAGCAGGGACGGGACAGGGGGACTCGAGCAGTACTTC. Its translation: CASRDGTGGLEQYF. This chain connects TRBV7-9 to TRBJ2-7; TRBD1 aligns across 11 bases. Trimming removed 6 bases from V and 6 bases from J; junction bases left unmatched: 7. The CDR3 runs 14 residues. CDR1 is SEHNR, CDR2 FQNEAQ, per germline (reference sequence).

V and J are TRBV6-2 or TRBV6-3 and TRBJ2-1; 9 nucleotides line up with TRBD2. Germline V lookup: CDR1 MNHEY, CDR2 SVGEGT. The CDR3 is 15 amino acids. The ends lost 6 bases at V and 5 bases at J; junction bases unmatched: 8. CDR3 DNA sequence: TGTGCCAGCAGCCGCGGACTAGCGTTACACAATGAGCAGTTCTTC. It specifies CASSRGLALHNEQFF.

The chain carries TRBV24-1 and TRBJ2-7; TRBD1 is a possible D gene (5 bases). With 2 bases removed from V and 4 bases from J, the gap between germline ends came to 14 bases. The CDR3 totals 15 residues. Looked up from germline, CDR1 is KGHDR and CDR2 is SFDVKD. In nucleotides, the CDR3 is TGTGCCACCAGTGATTCGGGTAAAGGGGCTTACGAGCAGTACTTC. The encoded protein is CATSDSGKGAYEQYF.

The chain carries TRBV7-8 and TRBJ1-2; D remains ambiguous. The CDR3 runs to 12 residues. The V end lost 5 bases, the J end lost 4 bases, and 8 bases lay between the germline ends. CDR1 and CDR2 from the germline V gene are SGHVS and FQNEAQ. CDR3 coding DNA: TGTGCCAGCAGCCCTCGGGGCTATGGCTACACCTTC. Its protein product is CASSPRGYGYTF.

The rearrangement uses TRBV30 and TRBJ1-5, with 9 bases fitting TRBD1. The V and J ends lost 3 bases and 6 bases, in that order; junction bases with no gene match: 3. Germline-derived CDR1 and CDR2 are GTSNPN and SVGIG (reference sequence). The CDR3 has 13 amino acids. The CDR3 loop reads CAWSWDRAQPQHF. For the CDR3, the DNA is TGTGCCTGGAGCTGGGACAGGGCTCAGCCCCAGCATTTT.

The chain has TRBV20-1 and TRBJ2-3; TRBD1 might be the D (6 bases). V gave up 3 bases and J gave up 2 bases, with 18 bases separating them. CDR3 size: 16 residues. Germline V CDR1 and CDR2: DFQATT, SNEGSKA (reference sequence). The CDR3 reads CSASSLGALTTDTQYF. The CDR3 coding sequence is TGCAGTGCTAGTTCCCTGGGGGCGCTAACCACAGATACGCAGTATTTT.

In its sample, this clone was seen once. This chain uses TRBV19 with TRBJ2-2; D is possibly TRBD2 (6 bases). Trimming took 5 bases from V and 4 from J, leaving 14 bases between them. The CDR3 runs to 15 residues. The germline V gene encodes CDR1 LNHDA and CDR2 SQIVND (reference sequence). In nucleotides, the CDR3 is TGTGCCAGTAGTCCCCCCGGGACTTTCACCGGGGAGCTGTTTTTT. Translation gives CASSPPGTFTGELFF.

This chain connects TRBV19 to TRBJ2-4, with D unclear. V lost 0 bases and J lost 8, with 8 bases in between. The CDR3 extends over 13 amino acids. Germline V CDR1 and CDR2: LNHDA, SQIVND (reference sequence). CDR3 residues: CASSIEPTDIQYF. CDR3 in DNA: TGTGCCAGTAGTATAGAGCCCACGGACATTCAGTACTTC.

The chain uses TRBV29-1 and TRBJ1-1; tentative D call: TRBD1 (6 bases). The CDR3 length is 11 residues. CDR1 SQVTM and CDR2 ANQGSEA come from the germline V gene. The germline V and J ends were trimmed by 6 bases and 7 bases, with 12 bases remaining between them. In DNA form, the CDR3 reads TGCAGCGTCAGGGGTTCGGGTGAAGCTTTCTTT. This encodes CSVRGSGEAFF.

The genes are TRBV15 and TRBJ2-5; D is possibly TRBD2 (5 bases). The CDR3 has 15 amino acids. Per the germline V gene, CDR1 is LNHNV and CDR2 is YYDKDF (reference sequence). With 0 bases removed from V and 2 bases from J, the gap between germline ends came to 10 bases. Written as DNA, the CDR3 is TGTGCCACCAGCAGAGATAAGGACTTACAAGAGACCCAGTACTTC. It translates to CATSRDKDLQETQYF.

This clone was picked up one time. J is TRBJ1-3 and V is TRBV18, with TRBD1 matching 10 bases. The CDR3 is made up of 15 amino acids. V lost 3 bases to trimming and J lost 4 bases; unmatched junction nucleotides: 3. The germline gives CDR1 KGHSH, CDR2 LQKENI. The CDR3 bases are TGTGCCAGCTCACCGACAGGGGGCCTCGGAAACACCATATATTTT. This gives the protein CASSPTGGLGNTIYF.

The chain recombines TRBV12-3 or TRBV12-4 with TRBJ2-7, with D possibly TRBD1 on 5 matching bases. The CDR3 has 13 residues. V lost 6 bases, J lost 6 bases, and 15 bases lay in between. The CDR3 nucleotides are TGTGCCAGCAGCTATAGGGGAATGGGCGAGCAGTACTTC. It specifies CASSYRGMGEQYF.

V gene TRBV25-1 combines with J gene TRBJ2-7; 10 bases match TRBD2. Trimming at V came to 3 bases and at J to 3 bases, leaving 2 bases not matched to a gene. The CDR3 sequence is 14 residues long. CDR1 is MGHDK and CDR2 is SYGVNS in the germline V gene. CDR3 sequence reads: CASSDERGGYEQYF. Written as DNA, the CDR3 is TGTGCCAGCAGTGACGAGCGGGGGGGCTACGAGCAGTACTTC.

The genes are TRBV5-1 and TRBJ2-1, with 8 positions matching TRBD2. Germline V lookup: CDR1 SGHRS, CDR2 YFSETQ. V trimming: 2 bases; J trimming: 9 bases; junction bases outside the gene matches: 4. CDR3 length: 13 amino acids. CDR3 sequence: CASSLSSGFEQFF. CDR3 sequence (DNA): TGCGCCAGCAGCTTATCTAGCGGGTTTGAGCAGTTCTTC.

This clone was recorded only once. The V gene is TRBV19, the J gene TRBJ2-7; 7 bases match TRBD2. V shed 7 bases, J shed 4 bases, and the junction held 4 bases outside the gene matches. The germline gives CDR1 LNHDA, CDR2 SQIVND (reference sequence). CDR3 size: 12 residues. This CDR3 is CASKGGVYEQYF. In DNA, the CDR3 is TGTGCCAGTAAGGGAGGGGTGTACGAGCAGTACTTC.

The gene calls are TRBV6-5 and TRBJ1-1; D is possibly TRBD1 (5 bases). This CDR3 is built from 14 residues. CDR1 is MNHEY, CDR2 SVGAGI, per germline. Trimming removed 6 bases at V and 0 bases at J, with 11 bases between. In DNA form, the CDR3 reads TGTGCCAGCAGGCGGGGGAGCATGAACACTGAAGCTTTCTTT. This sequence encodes CASRRGSMNTEAFF.

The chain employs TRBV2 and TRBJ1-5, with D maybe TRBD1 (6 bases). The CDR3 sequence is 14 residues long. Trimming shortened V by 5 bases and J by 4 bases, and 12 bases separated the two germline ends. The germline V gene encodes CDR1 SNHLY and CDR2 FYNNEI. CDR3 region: CASSPTGLNQPQHF. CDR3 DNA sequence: TGTGCCAGCAGTCCCACAGGGCTTAATCAGCCCCAGCATTTT.